Listed below are T cell receptor beta chains from one sample, sequenced in a study of early T cells in non-severe SARS-CoV-2 infection. TCRdb reprocessed the 5' RACE reads with MiXCR, giving one entry per CDR3 protein. The sample contains 60,000 to 75,000 distinct CDR3 sequences, 10% to 15% of which appear only once. Sequencing was performed on whole blood, taken at baseline. These receptors were taken from an adult who was a healthcare worker with PCR-confirmed SARS-CoV-2 infection or an uninfected control (not recorded which). The conserved cysteine and the conserved F or W are not part of the CDR3 here.

>TRBV6-1|TRBJ1-1
ASSERLPYTEAF
>TRBV7-6|TRBJ2-3
ASRSSTDTQY
>TRBV5-1|TRBJ2-5
ASSWGLANQETQY
>TRBV5-1|TRBJ2-5
ASSLAGTGQETQY
>TRBV10-2|TRBJ2-7
ASAQGPPGGVYEQY
>TRBV19|TRBJ1-5
ASRHRERNQPQH
>TRBV10-3|TRBJ1-3
AITEGAGNTIY
>TRBV28|TRBJ2-3
ASRRLAGGTDTQY
>TRBV21-1|TRBJ1-2
ASSRRTGETYGYT
>TRBV2|TRBJ1-2
ASSGRPGPNYGYT
>TRBV7-9|TRBJ2-3
ASSLYWGDTQY
>TRBV14|TRBJ2-2
ASSQLDRATGELF
>TRBV21-1|TRBJ2-2
ASSKPSSGAGRTPGSCF
>TRBV5-1|TRBJ1-2
ASSLAGQAEYGYT
>TRBV6-5|TRBJ2-3
ASSPQGASTDTQY
>TRBV6-2/TRBV6-3|TRBJ2-3
ASSSPGGANTQY
>TRBV12-3/TRBV12-4|TRBJ2-6
ASRGTTSGANVLT
>TRBV10-3|TRBJ2-5
ATSDPAGLETQY
>TRBV19|TRBJ2-1
ASSILLAGVQF
>TRBV7-2|TRBJ1-5
ASSQDTADGKPQH
>TRBV7-2|TRBJ2-3
ASSLKGGFLDTQY
>TRBV11-2|TRBJ2-3
ASSFVQQGGTDTQY
>TRBV27|TRBJ2-7
ASSPPSYEQY
>TRBV28|TRBJ2-3
ASSLGEGSTDTQY
>TRBV5-4|TRBJ2-7
ASSLLAGPGEQY
>TRBV28|TRBJ1-5
ASSFGQGSWEPQH
>TRBV5-6|TRBJ1-2
ASSLLMYGQGYGYT
>TRBV20-1|TRBJ1-3
SASEDSSGNTIY
>TRBV4-3|TRBJ2-7
ASSQEASGSYEQY
>TRBV12-3/TRBV12-4|TRBJ1-5
ASRANNQPQH
>TRBV20-1|TRBJ2-1
SARDLGGRGNEQF
>TRBV30|TRBJ2-3
AWIVGTQDPGSTQY
>TRBV29-1|TRBJ2-3
SVDTRERGATDTQY
>TRBV7-9|TRBJ2-3
ASSLAPEGDTQY
>TRBV7-2|TRBJ2-7
ASSSGRGARNEQY
>TRBV29-1|TRBJ1-5
SVETGGGQPQH
>TRBV7-9|TRBJ1-4
ASSLAGDEKLF
>TRBV2|TRBJ2-1
ASSSPRDRRYNEQF